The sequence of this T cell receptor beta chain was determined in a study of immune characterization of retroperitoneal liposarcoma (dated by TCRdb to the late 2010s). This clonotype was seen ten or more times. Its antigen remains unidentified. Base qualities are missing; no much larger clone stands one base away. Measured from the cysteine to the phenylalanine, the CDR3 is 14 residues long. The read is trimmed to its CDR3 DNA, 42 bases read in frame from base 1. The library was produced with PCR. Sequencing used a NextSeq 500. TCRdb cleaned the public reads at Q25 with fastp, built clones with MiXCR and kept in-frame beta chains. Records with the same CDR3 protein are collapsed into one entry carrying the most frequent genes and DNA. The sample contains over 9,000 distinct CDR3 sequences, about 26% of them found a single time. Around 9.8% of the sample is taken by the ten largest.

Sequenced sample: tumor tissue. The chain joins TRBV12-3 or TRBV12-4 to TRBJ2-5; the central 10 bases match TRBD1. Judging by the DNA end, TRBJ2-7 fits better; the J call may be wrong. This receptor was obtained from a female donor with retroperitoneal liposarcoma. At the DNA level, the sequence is TGTGCCAGCAGCTTCAGGACAGGGGGGCCCGAGCAGTACTTC. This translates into CASSFRTGGPEQYF.